This TCR beta chain was sequenced for a study of shared clonotypes between healthy human individuals. The CDR3 runs to 15 residues. V lost 3 bases, J lost 3 bases, and 1 base stayed unmatched. Germline assignment: CDR1 MNHEY and CDR2 SMNVEV (reference sequence). It was CD45RO-negative cells, positively selected for CCR7, that made up naive CD8 cells, with terminally differentiated effector memory CD45RA+ cells excluded. Profiled with immunoSEQ multiplex PCR; TCRdb holds only in-frame clones, not every one. The sample lists under 600,000 clones, roughly 98% seen once, with 0.3% in the top ten. This receptor was obtained from a man aged 25-45 years in good health. The chain links TRBV27 to TRBJ2-3; 12 bases match TRBD2. Material for sequencing was naive CD8+ T cells sorted from blood. The CDR3 nucleotides read TGTGCCAGCAGTTTTGGACTAGCGGGAACAGATACGCAGTATTTT. Its translation: CASSFGLAGTDTQYF.